The 6 T cell receptor beta chains listed next were all sequenced from one sample in a study of control samples from healthy donors and cancer patients. Assay: immunoSEQ multiplex PCR; the TCRdb copy retains only in-frame clones and omits some. The sample records roughly 50,000 clones, 94% being singletons. The sequenced material came from blood. The receptors were sampled from a man aged 25-45 years in good health.

This chain joins TRBV11-3 and TRBJ1-1, with unresolved D. V dropped 6 bases and J dropped 6 bases, with 5 bases sitting between them. The CDR3 covers 10 residues. The germline V gene encodes CDR1 SGHNT and CDR2 YENEEA. The CDR3 sequence is CASRPSEAFF. CDR3 DNA sequence: TGTGCCAGCAGGCCTTCTGAAGCTTTCTTT.

The chain is built from TRBV27 and TRBJ2-5; a weak D match, TRBD1 (6 bases). The germline V gene encodes CDR1 MNHEY and CDR2 SMNVEV (reference sequence). CDR3 length: 15 residues. V was pared by 7 bases and J by 4 bases, with 19 bases between. This chain's CDR3 is CASTPRGGPRETQYF. CDR3 nucleotide sequence: TGTGCCAGCACTCCCCGAGGGGGACCCCGAGAGACCCAGTACTTC.

V gene TRBV3-1 (or the pseudogene TRBV3-2) combines with J gene TRBJ2-1; 7 bases fit TRBD2. After removal of 4 bases from V and 7 bases from J, the junction contained 10 bases not matched to a gene. This CDR3 is 15 amino acids long. The germline V gene encodes CDR1 LGHDT and CDR2 YNNKEL (reference sequence). The CDR3 DNA reads TGTGCCAGCAGCCCTATTGGGGGGGGAGTTAATGAGCAGTTCTTC. Amino acids: CASSPIGGGVNEQFF.

Only one count was recorded for this clone. The chain recombines TRBV5-1 with TRBJ1-6; D remains ambiguous. Germline V gene lookup returns CDR1 SGHRS and CDR2 YFSETQ. Between the trimmed V and J ends, which lost 2 bases and 0 bases, there was a span of 9 bases. This CDR3 comprises 16 residues. The CDR3 region is CASSFDGSSYNSPLHF. The CDR3 DNA is TGCGCCAGCAGCTTTGACGGGAGCTCCTATAATTCACCCCTCCACTTT.

The rearrangement uses TRBV21-1 and TRBJ1-2; no check of the table's D call, TRBD1, against the DNA was made. TRBV21-1 is given as a pseudogene. This CDR3 is 16 amino acids long. CDR3 bases: TGTGCCAGCAGCAGCCGTCTGGACAGGGAATTCGATGGCTACACCTTC. Translation gives CASSSRLDREFDGYTF.

Regarding this clone: Sequence at one end of the junction differs from germline and may be a read error. The chain uses TRBV9 and TRBJ1-1; no definite D call. The CDR3 loop spans 16 amino acids. Germline V lookup: CDR1 SGDLS, CDR2 YYNGEE. The chain's CDR3 is CASSVASAGPVTVKNF. CDR3 coding DNA: TGTGCCAGCAGCGTAGCGTCGGCCGGACCGGTAACCGTCAAGAACTTT.